Each of the 2 T cell receptor beta chains below was sequenced from the same sample in a study of glioma-infiltrating T cells after dendritic cell vaccination. Produced via immunoSEQ multiplex PCR; TCRdb's table is partial and in-frame only. Altogether 65,000 to 80,000 clones are present, about 76% being singletons, with the ten largest covering approximately 7.9%. The sequencing used blood, collected before dendritic cell vaccination. The receptors were gathered from a human donor with glioblastoma.

The chain is built from TRBV7-6 and TRBJ2-7, with a possible D match to TRBD2 (5 bases). The CDR3 runs 13 residues. Germline CDR1 and CDR2: SGHVS and FNYEAQ. Trimming took 8 bases from V and 3 from J, leaving 14 bases between them. This CDR3 reads CASCRTPCYEQYF. The CDR3, as DNA: TGTGCCAGCTGCAGGACTCCCTGCTACGAGCAGTACTTC.

This clone was detected only once. The chain employs TRBV11-2 and TRBJ2-7; D is uncertain. This CDR3 spans 14 amino acids. V lost 0 bases to trimming and J lost 5 bases, with 11 bases between them. CDR1 is SGHAT, CDR2 FQNNGV, per germline. CDR3 sequence: CASSLEAVSDEQYF. The CDR3, as DNA: TGTGCCAGCAGCTTAGAGGCGGTATCAGACGAGCAGTACTTC.